These 18 T cell receptor beta chains originate from one sample sequenced in a study of cytomegalovirus exposure and HLA in healthy donors (dated by TCRdb to 2016 to 2017). The library relied on the immunoSEQ multiplex PCR assay. For the multiplex PCR, a mixture combining 60 forward primers for TCR Vbeta segments and 13 reverse primers for TCR Jbeta segments was used. TCRdb carries this immuneACCESS record with in-frame sequences only. Its versions omit some clonotypes, under half of them owing to an unresolved V gene in the studies checked, with the rest unexplained. The sample profile shows about 270,000 clones; around two thirds of them were found once. Roughly 2.4% of the sample is held by the ten biggest clonotypes. The sequenced material came from PBMCs. The receptors were gathered from a female donor in good health and CMV-seronegative.

The chain recombines TRBV12-5 with TRBJ2-1; D is uncertain. The CDR3 consists of 14 residues. Germline-derived CDR1 and CDR2 are LGHNT and FRNRAP. The V end was cut by 0 bases, the J end by 8 bases, with 11 bases between. CDR3 residues: CASGLVPLEYEQFF. The CDR3 DNA sequence: TGTGCTAGTGGTTTGGTTCCTCTAGAGTATGAGCAGTTCTTC. The full variable domain, completed using reference TRBV12-5 and TRBJ2-1, is DARVTQTPRHKVTEMGQEVTMRCQPILGHNTVFWYRQTMMQGLELLAYFRNRAPLDDSGMPKDRFSAEMPDATLATLKIQPSEPRDSAVYFCASGLVPLEYEQFFGPGTRLTVL.

This chain joins TRBV19 and TRBJ1-2; weak D call: TRBD1 (6 bases). V dropped 7 bases and J dropped 2 bases, with 11 bases sitting between them. The CDR3 extends over 13 amino acids. CDR1 LNHDA and CDR2 SQIVND come from the germline V gene (reference sequence). CDR3 loop: CASNRQANYGYTF. The CDR3 DNA is TGTGCCAGTAATAGACAGGCAAACTATGGCTACACCTTC.

The chain recombines TRBV7-2 with TRBJ1-2; D is ambiguous. CDR3 size: 15 residues. Germline V gene lookup returns CDR1 SGHTA and CDR2 FQGNSA. The V gene lost 1 base and the J gene lost 4 bases, with 13 bases spanning the gap. The CDR3 DNA follows: TGTGCCAGCAGCTTAGAATCCGATGGCACCTATGGCTACACCTTC. Translated: CASSLESDGTYGYTF.

This clone was seen more than once but under ten times. The V gene is TRBV27, the J gene TRBJ2-2, with 11 nucleotides matching TRBD2. CDR3 length: 17 amino acids. The ends lost 1 base at V and 5 bases at J; junction bases unmatched: 6. CDR1 and CDR2 from the germline V gene are MNHEY and SMNVEV (reference sequence). The CDR3 here is CASSLYARTSGTGELFF. In DNA form, the CDR3 reads TGTGCCAGCAGTTTATACGCAAGGACTAGCGGGACCGGGGAGCTGTTTTTT.

The V call is TRBV28, the J call TRBJ2-2, with D maybe TRBD2 (5 bases). Per the germline V gene, CDR1 is MDHEN and CDR2 is SYDVKM. CDR3 length: 16 amino acids. Trimming pared 5 bases from V and 2 bases from J, leaving 15 bases between. The CDR3 sequence: CASSPGLKPNTGELFF. The CDR3 DNA sequence: TGTGCCAGCAGTCCCGGACTTAAACCAAACACCGGGGAGCTGTTTTTT.

This clone was observed a few times. The V gene is TRBV9, the J gene TRBJ2-1; D uncertain. The CDR3 totals 13 residues. V was cut by 0 bases and J by 8 bases, with 9 bases left in between. The germline CDR1 and CDR2 sequences are SGDLS and YYNGEE. CDR3 sequence: CASSVAPSDEQFF. The CDR3 DNA sequence: TGTGCCAGCAGCGTAGCTCCAAGCGATGAGCAGTTCTTC.

The chain uses TRBV6-1 and TRBJ1-1; D is ambiguous. The V gene's germline CDR1 is MNHNS and CDR2 SASEGT. This CDR3 comprises 17 residues. The germline V and J ends were trimmed by 4 bases and 0 bases, with 18 bases remaining between them. The CDR3 is CASSGRGVTFMNTEAFF. As DNA, the CDR3 is TGTGCCAGCAGTGGTCGAGGAGTGACCTTCATGAACACTGAAGCTTTCTTT.

The genes are TRBV21-1 and TRBJ2-4; no check of the table's D call, TRBD2, against the DNA was made. TRBV21-1 has pseudogene status. CDR3 length: 19 amino acids. Here the CDR3 DNA reads TGTGCCAGCAGCAAGGGACTAGCGGGAGTAGATTTGGCCAAAAACATTCAGTACTTC. Translating it yields CASSKGLAGVDLAKNIQYF.

The rearrangement joins TRBV18 to TRBJ1-2, with a weak D call TRBD1 (6 bases). The CDR3 is 14 amino acids. V lost 8 bases, J lost 4 bases, and 17 bases lay in between. Germline lookup yields CDR1 KGHSH and CDR2 LQKENI. CDR3 bases: TGTGCCAGCACAGAATCAGGGGTCCCCTATGGCTACACCTTC. It specifies CASTESGVPYGYTF.

The chain employs TRBV29-1 and TRBJ1-3; D not resolved. The length of the CDR3 is 12 residues. CDR1 and CDR2 from the germline V gene are SQVTM and ANQGSEA. The V end lost 7 bases, the J end lost 1 base, and 8 bases lay between the germline ends. The CDR3 sequence: CSAIASGNTIYF. The DNA for the CDR3 is TGCAGCGCTATCGCTTCTGGAAACACCATATATTTT.

CDR3 amino acids: CASSQGTSGDYEQYF. DNA for the CDR3: TGTGCCAGCAGCCAGGGGACTAGCGGCGACTACGAGCAGTACTTC. This chain uses TRBV5-4 with TRBJ2-7, with TRBD2 identical over 11 bases. The junction had 6 bases not matched to a gene; V was cut back by 4 bases and J by 3 bases. Germline-derived CDR1 and CDR2 are SGHNT and YYREEE (reference sequence). CDR3 length: 15 residues. The complete variable domain, with remaining parts taken from reference TRBV5-4 and TRBJ2-7, reads ETGVTQSPTHLIKTRGQQVTLRCSSQSGHNTVSWYQQALGQGPQFIFQYYREEENGRGNFPPRFSGLQFPNYSSELNVNALELDDSALYLCASSQGTSGDYEQYFGPGTRLTVT.

The chain has TRBV11-2 and TRBJ2-1; D is possibly TRBD2 (5 bases). The CDR3 is 17 amino acids. The V end was cut by 5 bases, the J end by 2 bases, with 19 bases between. Germline V gene data show CDR1 as SGHAT and CDR2 as FQNNGV. The CDR3 here is CASSGYLRGYPYNEQFF. DNA of the CDR3: TGTGCCAGCAGCGGGTATTTACGGGGATATCCCTACAATGAGCAGTTCTTC.

This chain joins TRBV28 and TRBJ1-1, with a possible D match to TRBD1 (6 bases). The germline CDR1 and CDR2 sequences are MDHEN and SYDVKM. Trimming pared 3 bases from V and 8 bases from J, leaving 40 bases between. The CDR3 totals 22 residues. The CDR3 DNA is TGTGCCAGCAGTTTGGCCGGTTGGGCTCTAAAGCTACATACAGGGTCGTTTTACGAAGCTTTCTTT. Residues: CASSLAGWALKLHTGSFYEAFF.

On this clone itself: A read error may produce the germline difference seen at one junction end. The V and J genes are TRBV14 and TRBJ2-1; possibly TRBD2 for D (6 bases). The CDR3 contains 16 residues. CDR1 is SGHDN and CDR2 is FVKESK in the germline V gene. CDR3 loop: CARSQVQGLLNNEQFF. The CDR3 DNA follows: TGTGCCAGAAGCCAAGTTCAGGGACTCCTAAACAATGAGCAGTTCTTC.

The gene calls are TRBV7-9 and TRBJ1-2; 9 bases agree with TRBD1. V trimming: 7 bases; J trimming: 8 bases; junction bases outside the gene matches: 11. CDR1 is SEHNR and CDR2 is FQNEAQ in the germline V gene (reference sequence). This CDR3 is 14 amino acids long. For the CDR3, the DNA is TGTGCCAGCATCAATCCCGGGACAGGGTTCGGCTACACCTTC. This gives the protein CASINPGTGFGYTF.

V gene TRBV5-1 combines with J gene TRBJ1-1; 8 bases map to TRBD1. Germline V gives CDR1 SGHRS, CDR2 YFSETQ. V trimming: 0 bases; J trimming: 1 base; junction bases outside the gene matches: 5. The CDR3 is made up of 16 amino acids. The CDR3 DNA reads as TGCGCCAGCAGCTTGGGGGTGCAGGGGGCGAACACTGAAGCTTTCTTT. As protein: CASSLGVQGANTEAFF. Full variable domain (missing parts from reference TRBV5-1 and TRBJ1-1): KAGVTQTPRYLIKTRGQQVTLSCSPISGHRSVSWYQQTPGQGLQFLFEYFSETQRNKGNFPGRFSGRQFSNSRSEMNVSTLELGDSALYLCASSLGVQGANTEAFFGQGTRLTVV.

V gene TRBV12-5 combines with J gene TRBJ2-7; D might be TRBD1 (6 bases). The V and J ends lost 5 bases and 4 bases respectively, with 9 bases between them. Germline V lookup: CDR1 LGHNT, CDR2 FRNRAP. There are 12 residues in the CDR3. The CDR3 bases are TGTGCTAGTGGTCTGGACAGTTACGAGCAGTACTTC. It is translated as CASGLDSYEQYF. The variable domain in full, with the rest retrieved from reference TRBV12-5 and TRBJ2-7, is DARVTQTPRHKVTEMGQEVTMRCQPILGHNTVFWYRQTMMQGLELLAYFRNRAPLDDSGMPKDRFSAEMPDATLATLKIQPSEPRDSAVYFCASGLDSYEQYFGPGTRLTVT.

The gene calls are TRBV28 and TRBJ2-3; 7 bases line up with TRBD2. V dropped 2 bases and J dropped 4; count of bases not matched to a gene: 6. The CDR3 totals 15 residues. Germline CDR1 MDHEN, CDR2 SYDVKM. The CDR3 here is CASSLPREKADTQYF. The CDR3 bases are TGTGCCAGCAGTTTACCGCGGGAGAAGGCAGATACGCAGTATTTT.